This T cell receptor (beta chain) was recorded in a study of shared clonotypes between healthy human individuals. Study-level findings and limits: Non-shared clonotypes had lower generation probabilities than those shared by all four donors. Measured sharing among donors was expected to vary with sequencing depth.

Among the donors, all were Caucasian adults who lived in Nashville, Tennessee. TCRdb's copy holds only in-frame clones and misses some; the assay was immunoSEQ multiplex PCR. Of some 2,400,000 clones detected, roughly 95% appear once; the ten largest clones hold roughly 0.13%. With respect to this clone: Antigen specificity is unknown.

CDR1 is MNHNY and CDR2 is SVGAGI in the germline V gene (reference sequence). The CDR3 runs to 14 residues. Trimming left V 8 bases short and J 6 bases short, with 19 bases between. Sequencing was performed on naive CD4+ T cells sorted from blood. Subset of the sample: CD45RA+ positively selected. This clonotype was sampled from a man between 18 and 35 years old in good health. The chain links TRBV6-6 to TRBJ1-1, with D maybe TRBD1 (5 bases). The DNA for the CDR3 is TGTGCCAGCTTAAACGGGGGGGGTGAGGCTGAAGCTTTCTTT. Translated, it gives CASLNGGGEAEAFF.